What follows is one T cell receptor (beta chain) and its context. Original processing notes: The authors estimated nucleated cell counts from reference gene primer amplification. The assay was immunoSEQ multiplex PCR, and TCRdb's table has in-frame clones only and misses some. V, J and clone size derive from that table, while D and trimming were established from the DNA sequence. The table records 250,000 or so clones, around three quarters of them present only once. The CDR3 totals 13 residues. In germline, CDR1 is LGHNA, CDR2 YSLEER. The germline V and J ends were trimmed by 0 bases and 7 bases, with 7 bases remaining between them. The sample originates from a study of blood T cell repertoires in COVID-19. For the study at large: PBMCs, B-cell-depleted T cells, or T cells provided the cDNA or gDNA that made up the material.

The sample was peripheral blood. This chain connects TRBV4-3 to TRBJ2-1; D uncertain. This TCR was sampled from a woman at least 80 years old with acute or convalescent COVID-19. The CDR3: CASSQDSLNEQFF. Written as DNA, the CDR3 is TGCGCCAGCAGCCAAGACTCTCTGAATGAGCAGTTCTTC.